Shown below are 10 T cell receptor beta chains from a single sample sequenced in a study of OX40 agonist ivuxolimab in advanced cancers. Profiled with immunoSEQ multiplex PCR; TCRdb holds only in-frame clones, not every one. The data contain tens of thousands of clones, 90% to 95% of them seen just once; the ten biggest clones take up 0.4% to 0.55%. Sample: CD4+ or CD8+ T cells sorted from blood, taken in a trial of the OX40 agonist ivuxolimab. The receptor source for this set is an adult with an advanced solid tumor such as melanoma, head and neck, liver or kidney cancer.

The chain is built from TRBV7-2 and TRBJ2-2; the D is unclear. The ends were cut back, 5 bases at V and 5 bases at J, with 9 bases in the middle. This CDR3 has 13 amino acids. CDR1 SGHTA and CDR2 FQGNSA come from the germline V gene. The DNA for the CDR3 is TGTGCCAGCAGCCCAACTCAGACCGGGGAGCTGTTTTTT. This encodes CASSPTQTGELFF.

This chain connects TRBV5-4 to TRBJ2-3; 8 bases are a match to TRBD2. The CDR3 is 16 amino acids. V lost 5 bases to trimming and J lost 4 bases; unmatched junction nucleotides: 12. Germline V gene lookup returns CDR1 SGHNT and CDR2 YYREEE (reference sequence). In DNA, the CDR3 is TGTGCCAGCAGTACCGCCCAAACTAGCGGTGCAGATACGCAGTATTTT. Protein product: CASSTAQTSGADTQYF.

CDR3 sequence reads: CASSLGGPLQNEQFF. In nucleotides, the CDR3 is TGTGCCAGCAGCTTAGGGGGGCCTCTCCAGAATGAGCAGTTCTTC. The chain combines TRBV7-2 with TRBJ2-1, with a weak D call TRBD1 (6 bases). The germline CDR1 and CDR2 sequences are SGHTA and FQGNSA. The CDR3 is 15 amino acids. V lost 1 base, J lost 7 bases, and 14 bases lay in between.

The DNA for the CDR3 is TGTGCTAGTGGTTTAGTAAGGGGGAGACAGTTCTTC. Translating gives CASGLVRGRQFF. V usage is TRBV12-5 and J usage is TRBJ2-1, with D perhaps TRBD1 (6 bases). V lost 3 bases and J lost 13, with 13 bases in between. Germline loops: CDR1 LGHNT, CDR2 FRNRAP. CDR3 size: 12 residues.

The CDR3 DNA sequence: TGCGCCAGCAGTGATGGGACCGGGGAGCTGTTTTTT. Translating it yields CASSDGTGELFF. The chain employs TRBV10-1 and TRBJ2-2; D gene uncertain. Germline lookup yields CDR1 WNHNN and CDR2 SYGVQD (reference sequence). This CDR3 comprises 12 residues. V was cut by 3 bases and J by 5 bases, with 4 bases left in between.

The CDR3 sequence is CASSPDSRRQYF. The CDR3 region has the DNA TGTGCCAGCAGCCCCGATAGCAGGCGGCAGTACTTC. This chain joins TRBV7-2 and TRBJ2-7; D ambiguous. This CDR3 contains 12 residues. Germline CDR1 reads SGHTA; CDR2 reads FQGNSA. Trimming took 5 bases from V and 9 from J, leaving 14 bases between them.

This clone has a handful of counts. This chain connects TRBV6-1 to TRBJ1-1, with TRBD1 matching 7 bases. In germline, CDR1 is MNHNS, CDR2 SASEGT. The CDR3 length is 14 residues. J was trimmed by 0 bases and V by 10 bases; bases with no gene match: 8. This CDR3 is CATSGQPMNTEAFF. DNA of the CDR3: TGTGCCACCTCGGGACAGCCAATGAACACTGAAGCTTTCTTT.

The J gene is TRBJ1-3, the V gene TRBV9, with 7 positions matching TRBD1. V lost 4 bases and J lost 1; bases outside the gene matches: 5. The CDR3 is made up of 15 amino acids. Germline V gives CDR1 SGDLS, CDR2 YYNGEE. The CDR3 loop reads CASSRQGFSGNTIYF. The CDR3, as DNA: TGTGCCAGCAGCCGACAGGGCTTTTCTGGAAACACCATATATTTT. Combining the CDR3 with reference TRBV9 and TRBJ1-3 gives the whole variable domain DSGVTQTPKHLITATGQRVTLRCSPRSGDLSVYWYQQSLDQGLQFLIQYYNGEERAKGNILERFSAQQFPDLHSELNLSSLELGDSALYFCASSRQGFSGNTIYFGEGSWLTVV.

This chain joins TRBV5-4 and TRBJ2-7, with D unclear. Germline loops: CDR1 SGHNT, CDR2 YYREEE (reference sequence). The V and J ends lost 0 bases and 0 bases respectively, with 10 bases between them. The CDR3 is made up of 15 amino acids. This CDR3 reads CASSLDPGSSYEQYF. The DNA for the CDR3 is TGTGCCAGCAGCTTGGACCCTGGAAGCTCCTACGAGCAGTACTTC.

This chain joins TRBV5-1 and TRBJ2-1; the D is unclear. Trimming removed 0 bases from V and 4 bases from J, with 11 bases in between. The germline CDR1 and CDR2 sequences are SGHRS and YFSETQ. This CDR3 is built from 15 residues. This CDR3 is CASSLEAEQYNEQFF. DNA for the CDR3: TGCGCCAGCAGCTTGGAGGCAGAGCAGTACAATGAGCAGTTCTTC.